A single sample gave rise to the 32 T cell receptor beta chains below, sequenced in a study of regulatory T cells in long-lasting Graves disease. Building of the TCR beta libraries involved iRepertoire HTBI primers and Arm-PCR of CDR3 regions. One entry per CDR3 protein results from TCRdb running MiXCR on the multiplex PCR reads. The data show approximately 400,000 distinct CDR3 sequences, roughly 20% seen once. Time point reported: persistent/refractory GD, antithyroid drugs over 5 years with positive TRAb. Extracted PBMC RNA gave rise to the TCR library. The material was peripheral blood mononuclear cells (PBMCs), obtained when the disease was refractory, from a patient treated with antithyroid drugs. Receptor source: a woman in her thirties or forties with Graves disease.

This clonotype appeared a few times. V usage is TRBV27 and J usage is TRBJ1-5; a weak D match, TRBD1 (5 bases). V was cut by 3 bases and J by 5 bases, with 14 bases left in between. Germline CDR1 reads MNHEY; CDR2 reads SMNVEV (reference sequence). This CDR3 contains 15 residues. The CDR3 reads CASSFGRGVDQPQHF. CDR3 nucleotides: TGTGCCAGCAGTTTTGGGCGAGGGGTTGATCAGCCCCAGCATTTT.

This clonotype showed up just a few times. This chain connects TRBV12-3 or TRBV12-4 to TRBJ1-5, with a possible D match to TRBD1 (6 bases). V was clipped by 8 bases and J by 6 bases, with 23 bases between them. The CDR3 consists of 16 residues. CDR3 bases: TGTGCCAGCGGGGGAGGGGCCCGGGGGGCAAGTCAGCCCCAGCATTTT. Its translation: CASGGGARGASQPQHF.

This clonotype was recorded at least ten times. The chain combines TRBV28 with TRBJ1-4, with a tentative D call TRBD1 (6 bases). The V gene lost 6 bases and the J gene lost 9 bases, with 11 bases spanning the gap. CDR3 size: 12 residues. Germline V gene lookup returns CDR1 MDHEN and CDR2 SYDVKM. The CDR3 here is CASSPTGKKLFF. Written as DNA, the CDR3 is TGTGCCAGCAGCCCTACAGGGAAAAAACTGTTTTTT.

This clonotype was counted at least ten times. The J gene is TRBJ2-6, the V gene TRBV2; D remains ambiguous. This CDR3 is built from 14 residues. V lost 4 bases and J lost 1, with 5 bases in between. The V gene's germline CDR1 is SNHLY and CDR2 FYNNEI. CDR3: CASSVESGANVLTF. The CDR3 nucleotides are TGTGCCAGCAGTGTGGAGTCTGGGGCCAACGTCCTGACTTTC.

The chain is built from TRBV20-1 and TRBJ1-6; D is unclear. Germline V lookup: CDR1 DFQATT, CDR2 SNEGSKA (reference sequence). There are 14 residues in the CDR3. Trimming cost V 2 bases and J 1 base, with 6 bases left between them. DNA of the CDR3: TGCAGTGCTAGACAGAGGTCCTATAATTCACCCCTCCACTTT. Encoded protein: CSARQRSYNSPLHF.

This clonotype was observed many times. The chain is built from TRBV2 and TRBJ2-7, with D possibly matching TRBD2 (6 bases). CDR3 length equals 14 residues. V lost 6 bases to trimming and J lost 4 bases, with 16 bases between them. The V gene's germline CDR1 is SNHLY and CDR2 FYNNEI. The CDR3, as DNA: TGTGCCAGCAGACCCGGGACTCCTAATTACGAGCAGTACTTC. Residues: CASRPGTPNYEQYF.

Note on this clonotype: Relative to the germline gene, one junction end is altered; a read error may explain this. The V and J genes are TRBV4-1 and TRBJ1-2, with D possibly matching TRBD1 (5 bases). Germline V gives CDR1 MGHRA, CDR2 YSYEKL. CDR3 length: 14 residues. The CDR3 sequence: CASSPTTGPNGYTF. The CDR3 region has the DNA TGTGCCAGCAGCCCAACCACGGGACCTAATGGCTACACCTTC.

This clonotype has at least ten counts. The chain links TRBV6-1 to TRBJ2-2, with 7 bases identical to TRBD2. J lost 5 bases, V lost 2 bases, and 14 bases had no gene match. Germline V gives CDR1 MNHNS, CDR2 SASEGT. CDR3 length equals 18 residues. CDR3 in amino acids: CASSEYWRAGEGTGELFF. The CDR3 DNA follows: TGTGCCAGCAGTGAATATTGGAGGGCGGGAGAAGGAACCGGGGAGCTGTTTTTT.

CDR3 loop: CASRASPAAPGAGELFF. The DNA of the CDR3 is TGTGCCAGCAGAGCCTCCCCAGCGGCGCCCGGGGCCGGGGAGCTGTTTTTT. V gene TRBV6-1 combines with J gene TRBJ2-2, with a tentative D call TRBD2 (5 bases). Looked up from germline, CDR1 is MNHNS and CDR2 is SASEGT. There are 17 residues in the CDR3. Trimming took off 6 bases at V and 6 bases at J, with 23 bases between the two ends.

This clonotype appeared a few times. The chain joins TRBV15 to TRBJ2-7, with TRBD1 as a possible D gene (7 bases). Germline V lookup: CDR1 LNHNV, CDR2 YYDKDF (reference sequence). Deletions cut 5 bases from V and 3 bases from J, with 14 bases between. There are 14 residues in the CDR3. The CDR3 sequence is CATSPSGGSYEQYF. CDR3 DNA: TGTGCCACCAGCCCCTCAGGGGGGAGCTACGAGCAGTACTTC.

This clonotype was seen a handful of times. The V gene is TRBV9, the J gene TRBJ1-1; maybe TRBD1 (5 bases). Trimming took 3 bases from V and 4 from J, leaving 13 bases between them. This CDR3 has 14 residues. Germline values: CDR1 SGDLS, CDR2 YYNGEE. This CDR3 is CASSAGQATTEAFF. CDR3 nucleotide sequence: TGTGCCAGCAGCGCCGGACAAGCTACCACTGAAGCTTTCTTT.

This clonotype was found many times. The rearrangement uses TRBV28 and TRBJ2-5, with D possibly matching TRBD1 (6 bases). Germline CDR1 MDHEN, CDR2 SYDVKM. The CDR3 consists of 16 residues. Trimming removed 7 bases from V and 0 bases from J, with 18 bases in between. CDR3 protein: CASTPLDSPNQETQYF. The CDR3 region has the DNA TGTGCCAGCACCCCCCTGGACAGCCCTAACCAAGAGACCCAGTACTTC.

This clonotype has more than one count but fewer than ten. This chain links TRBV24-1 with TRBJ2-5; possible D gene TRBD2, 5 bases. The CDR3 extends over 16 amino acids. The V and J ends lost 10 bases and 6 bases respectively, with 26 bases between them. Per germline, CDR1 KGHDR and CDR2 SFDVKD. Here the CDR3 reads CATPLLYGVESKTQYF. CDR3 bases: TGTGCCACGCCGCTTTTATACGGGGTAGAGAGCAAGACCCAGTACTTC.

The chain has TRBV28 and TRBJ2-5; 9 bases map to TRBD1. CDR1 and CDR2 from the germline V gene are MDHEN and SYDVKM. J gave up 5 bases and V 6 bases, and 10 bases lay outside the gene matches. This CDR3 has 15 amino acids. The CDR3 region is CASSPGTGFAETQYF. The DNA of the CDR3 is TGTGCCAGCAGCCCCGGGACAGGGTTTGCGGAGACCCAGTACTTC.

This clonotype came up many times. The V and J genes are TRBV6-1 and TRBJ1-2; unclear D gene. The V gene's germline CDR1 is MNHNS and CDR2 SASEGT. There are 12 residues in the CDR3. Trimming took off 7 bases at V and 2 bases at J, with 8 bases between the two ends. The CDR3 DNA reads as TGTGCCAGCAAGGCAGAGAACTATGGCTACACCTTC. This sequence encodes CASKAENYGYTF.

The V gene is TRBV12-3 or TRBV12-4, the J gene TRBJ2-2, with D perhaps matching TRBD1 or TRBD2 (5 bases each). The CDR3 spans 15 residues. The V gene lost 6 bases and the J gene lost 4 bases, with 15 bases spanning the gap. The CDR3 protein is CASSPFGGGTGELFF. The DNA of the CDR3 is TGTGCCAGCAGCCCCTTTGGGGGTGGCACCGGGGAGCTGTTTTTT.

The chain joins TRBV6-1 to TRBJ2-1, with TRBD2 identical over 12 bases. V was pared by 10 bases and J by 12 bases, with 13 bases of the junction left unmatched. In germline, CDR1 is MNHNS, CDR2 SASEGT. The CDR3 runs 14 residues. CDR3 loop: CATERTSGVTGQFF. The CDR3 nucleotides read TGTGCCACCGAGCGGACTAGCGGGGTTACGGGGCAGTTCTTC.

In its sample, this clonotype was seen many times. The chain uses TRBV28 and TRBJ2-7, with D hard to call. Germline V CDR1 and CDR2: MDHEN, SYDVKM. V lost 4 bases and J 1 base, leaving 14 bases between the germline ends. This CDR3 contains 15 residues. In DNA form, the CDR3 reads TGTGCCAGCAGTTACGGCCGCGCGCCTTCCTACGAGCAGTACTTC. Protein sequence: CASSYGRAPSYEQYF.

This clonotype was detected a few times. The chain is built from TRBV6-2 or TRBV6-3 and TRBJ2-7; D is tentatively TRBD1 or TRBD2 (5 bases each). The CDR3 is 16 amino acids. The V gene's germline CDR1 is MNHEY and CDR2 SVGEGT. The V gene lost 6 bases and the J gene lost 0 bases, with 18 bases spanning the gap. The CDR3 sequence: CASRDGRGPNSYEQYF. The DNA for the CDR3 is TGTGCCAGCAGAGACGGCCGGGGACCGAACTCCTACGAGCAGTACTTC.

V and J are TRBV4-1 and TRBJ1-6; TRBD1 matches 7 bases. The CDR3 length is 16 residues. The V gene end was trimmed by 6 bases and the J gene end by 5 bases; junction bases not matched to a gene: 10. Looked up from germline, CDR1 is MGHRA and CDR2 is YSYEKL. This CDR3 reads CASRGQFRLDNSPLHF. CDR3 DNA sequence: TGCGCCAGCAGGGGACAGTTTCGCTTAGATAATTCACCCCTCCACTTT.

This clonotype was seen more than once but under ten times. The rearrangement links TRBV28 to TRBJ2-3; 8 positions match TRBD1. The CDR3 sequence is 13 residues long. Germline values: CDR1 MDHEN, CDR2 SYDVKM. V was clipped by 8 bases and J by 2 bases; unmatched bases: 3. The CDR3 reads CASRQGYTDTQYF. CDR3 bases: TGTGCCAGCCGACAGGGGTACACAGATACGCAGTATTTT.

This clonotype occurred a few times. The chain couples TRBV6-1 to TRBJ1-6, with D possibly TRBD1 on 5 matching bases. The CDR3 runs 13 residues. Germline lookup yields CDR1 MNHNS and CDR2 SASEGT. Trimming took off 5 bases at V and 11 bases at J, with 13 bases between the two ends. Here the CDR3 reads CASSLRVTAPLHF. CDR3 sequence (DNA): TGTGCCAGCAGTCTCAGGGTTACGGCACCCCTCCACTTT.

Ten or more counts support this clonotype. The chain carries TRBV19 and TRBJ1-1, with D uncertain. Germline loops: CDR1 LNHDA, CDR2 SQIVND (reference sequence). This CDR3 is 14 amino acids long. Deletions cut 3 bases from V and 1 base from J, with 9 bases between. CDR3 loop: CASSIPPSNTEAFF. The CDR3 coding sequence is TGTGCCAGTAGTATCCCGCCTTCGAACACTGAAGCTTTCTTT.

This sequence joins TRBV12-3 or TRBV12-4 and TRBJ1-4; D not resolved. The length of the CDR3 is 11 residues. The V gene lost 8 bases and the J gene lost 12 bases, with 13 bases spanning the gap. The CDR3 sequence is CASATSGELFF. The CDR3 DNA follows: TGTGCCAGCGCGACGAGCGGGGAACTGTTTTTT.

This chain connects TRBV20-1 to TRBJ2-4, with 7 bases that match TRBD2. Germline V CDR1 and CDR2: DFQATT, SNEGSKA (reference sequence). V shed 3 bases and J 7 bases; nucleotides not matched to a gene: 12. The CDR3 has 15 amino acids. Here the CDR3 DNA reads TGCAGTGCTAGGGCTAGCGTCAACGGGGGGAACATTCAGTACTTC. It yields the protein CSARASVNGGNIQYF.

This clonotype has ten or more counts. V gene TRBV30 combines with J gene TRBJ2-5; 7 positions match TRBD2. The CDR3 loop spans 13 amino acids. The V gene's germline CDR1 is GTSNPN and CDR2 SVGIG (reference sequence). The V gene end was trimmed by 3 bases and the J gene end by 4 bases; junction bases not matched to a gene: 5. CDR3 loop: CAWREWGGETQYF. The CDR3 coding sequence is TGTGCCTGGAGAGAGTGGGGGGGAGAGACCCAGTACTTC.

The J gene is TRBJ1-1, the V gene TRBV5-1; weak D call: TRBD1 (5 bases). Germline V CDR1 and CDR2: SGHRS, YFSETQ. The CDR3 consists of 15 residues. V was clipped by 2 bases and J by 2 bases, with 13 bases between them. CDR3 protein: CASSLRTNANTEAFF. The CDR3 nucleotides read TGCGCCAGCAGCTTACGGACAAACGCAAACACTGAAGCTTTCTTT.

CDR3 in DNA: TGTGCCAGCAGTTTATACGGGACGGCAGGGGGATATAGCAATCAGCCCCAGCATTTT. Its translation is CASSLYGTAGGYSNQPQHF. The V gene is TRBV27, the J gene TRBJ1-5, with 7 bases matching TRBD1. The CDR3 runs 19 residues. The germline CDR1 and CDR2 sequences are MNHEY and SMNVEV (reference sequence). The V segment lost 1 base and the J segment 0 bases; nucleotides outside the gene matches: 12.

This clonotype has at least ten counts. J is TRBJ2-7 and V is TRBV19; 8 bases align to TRBD1. CDR1 is LNHDA, CDR2 SQIVND, per germline (reference sequence). V was pared by 4 bases and J by 5 bases, with 1 base of the junction left unmatched. The CDR3 has 12 amino acids. CDR3 nucleotide sequence: TGTGCCAGTAGTACAGGGGGCAACGAGCAGTACTTC. This codes for CASSTGGNEQYF.

For the CDR3, the DNA is TGTGCCAGCAGCAGGAGATCGGGACAGCCGGGACTAGCGGCCACCGGGGAGCTGTTTTTT. Translating gives CASSRRSGQPGLAATGELFF. The chain links TRBV6-1 to TRBJ2-2, with 11 bases identical to TRBD2. This CDR3 comprises 20 residues. V gave up 6 bases and J gave up 4 bases; unmatched junction bases: 19. CDR1 and CDR2 (germline): MNHNS, SASEGT.

This clonotype was found many times. This chain uses TRBV28 with TRBJ1-6; 8 bases map to TRBD1. Looked up from germline, CDR1 is MDHEN and CDR2 is SYDVKM. The CDR3 runs to 14 residues. Trimming took 4 bases from V and 7 from J; bases not matched to a gene: 3. CDR3 protein: CASSSGQGNSPLHF. Here the CDR3 DNA reads TGTGCCAGCAGTTCCGGACAGGGCAATTCACCCCTCCACTTT.

V usage is TRBV7-9 and J usage is TRBJ2-7, with D unresolved. The V gene lost 2 bases and the J gene lost 0 bases, with 14 bases spanning the gap. The CDR3 runs 16 residues. Per germline, CDR1 SEHNR and CDR2 FQNEAQ (reference sequence). The CDR3 sequence: CASSLSQTVSSYEQYF. Here the CDR3 DNA reads TGTGCCAGCAGCTTATCTCAAACAGTAAGCTCCTACGAGCAGTACTTC. The full variable domain, with the rest looked up from reference TRBV7-9 and TRBJ2-7, is DTGVSQNPRHKITKRGQNVTFRCDPISEHNRLYWYRQTLGQGPEFLTYFQNEAQLEKSRLLSDRFSAERPKGSFSTLEIQRTEQGDSAMYLCASSLSQTVSSYEQYFGPGTRLTVT.